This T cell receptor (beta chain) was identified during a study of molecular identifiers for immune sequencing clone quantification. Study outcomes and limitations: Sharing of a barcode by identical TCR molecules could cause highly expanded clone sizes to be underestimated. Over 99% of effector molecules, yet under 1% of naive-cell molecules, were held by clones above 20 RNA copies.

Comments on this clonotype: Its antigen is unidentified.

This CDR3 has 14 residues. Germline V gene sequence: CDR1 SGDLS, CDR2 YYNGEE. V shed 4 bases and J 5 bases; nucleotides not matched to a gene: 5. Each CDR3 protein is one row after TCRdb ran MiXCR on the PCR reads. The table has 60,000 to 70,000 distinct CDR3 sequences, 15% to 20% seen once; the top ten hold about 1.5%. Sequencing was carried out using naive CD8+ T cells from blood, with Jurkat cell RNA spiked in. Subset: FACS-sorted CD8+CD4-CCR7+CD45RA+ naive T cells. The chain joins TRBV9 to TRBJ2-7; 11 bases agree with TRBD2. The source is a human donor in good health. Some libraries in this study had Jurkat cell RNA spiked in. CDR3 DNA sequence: TGTGCCAGCAGCCCCCGACTAGCGGGGAACGAGCAGTACTTC. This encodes CASSPRLAGNEQYF.